The clone carrying this TCR beta chain was picked up one time. Original handling: From reference gene primer amplification, estimates of nucleated cell counts were derived. Produced via immunoSEQ multiplex PCR; TCRdb's table is partial and in-frame only. V, J and clone size derive from that table, while D and trimming were established from the DNA sequence. The repertoire holds approximately 300,000 clones, with more than 80% as singletons. Looked up from germline, CDR1 is SGDLS and CDR2 is YYNGEE. The CDR3 length is 15 residues. The V and J ends lost 0 bases and 5 bases, in that order; junction bases with no gene match: 6. This specimen belongs to a study of blood T cell repertoires in COVID-19. Across the study: Material from acute and convalescent COVID-19 was sourced from the United States, Italy and Spain. PBMCs, B-cell-depleted T cells, or T cells were the source of the cDNA or gDNA that made up the material.

The chain has TRBV9 and TRBJ2-3, with TRBD2 identical over 7 bases. The sequencing sample was made of peripheral blood. The receptor comes from a young man who had recovered from COVID-19. CDR3 sequence reads: CASSVESLAIDTQYF. CDR3 sequence (DNA): TGTGCCAGCAGCGTAGAATCACTAGCGATAGATACGCAGTATTTT.